Presented here are 18 T cell receptor beta chains from one specimen sequenced in a study of blood T cell repertoires in COVID-19 (dated by TCRdb to the early 2020s). Libraries were prepared through the immunoSEQ multiplex PCR assay. Imported from immuneACCESS, the table was reduced by TCRdb to in-frame sequences with V and J called. These copies leave out some clones; in studies compared against another copy, an unresolved V gene accounts for under half, and the cause of the remainder is not known. Present in this sample are about 210,000 clones, roughly 90% of which were seen just once. The ten largest clones represent approximately 8.2% of the sample. The specimen was PBMCs or T cells enriched from blood (not recorded which). All receptors derive from a woman aged 18 to 35 who had recovered from COVID-19.

The chain recombines TRBV4-2 with TRBJ2-5, with TRBD2 matching over 15 bases. The germline CDR1 and CDR2 sequences are LGHNA and YNFKEQ. The CDR3 runs 18 residues. The V gene end was trimmed by 4 bases and the J gene end by 2 bases; junction bases not matched to a gene: 8. The CDR3 DNA follows: TGTGCCAGCAGCCCGTGGACTAGCGGGGGGGGGAATCAAGAGACCCAGTACTTC. This codes for CASSPWTSGGGNQETQYF.

V is TRBV5-6 and J is TRBJ2-7, with D possibly matching TRBD1 (5 bases). CDR3 size: 15 residues. The germline V gene has CDR1 SGHDT and CDR2 YYEEEE. Trimming stripped 1 base from V and 4 bases from J, with 15 bases between. CDR3 coding DNA: TGTGCCAGCAGCTTGAGTAGCAGGGTAGGTTACGAGCAGTACTTC. This encodes CASSLSSRVGYEQYF.

The chain couples TRBV5-4 to TRBJ1-2; 7 positions agree with TRBD1. The trim removed 3 bases at V and 2 bases at J, leaving 4 bases unmatched. Germline CDR1 SGHNT, CDR2 YYREEE (reference sequence). CDR3 length equals 14 residues. The CDR3 sequence is CASSSGQPNYGYTF. The CDR3 coding sequence is TGTGCCAGCAGCTCGGGACAGCCGAACTATGGCTACACCTTC.

The V call is TRBV11-2, the J call TRBJ1-1, with 9 bases matching TRBD1. The CDR3 loop spans 14 amino acids. CDR1 SGHAT and CDR2 FQNNGV come from the germline V gene. With 2 bases clipped from V and 5 bases from J, the junction kept 3 bases outside the gene matches. CDR3 residues: CASSLRTGETEAFF. CDR3 bases: TGTGCCAGCAGCTTACGGACAGGGGAGACTGAAGCTTTCTTT.

This clone was seen a single time. The chain has TRBV4-1 and TRBJ2-1; 9 nucleotides match TRBD2. Germline V gene lookup returns CDR1 MGHRA and CDR2 YSYEKL. The CDR3 has 16 amino acids. V dropped 0 bases and J dropped 2; count of bases not matched to a gene: 2. CDR3 sequence (DNA): TGCGCCAGCAGCCAAGAGGAGCGGGGGGCCTACAATGAGCAGTTCTTC. Translated: CASSQEERGAYNEQFF.

The V and J genes are TRBV9 and TRBJ2-5; D is perhaps TRBD2 (6 bases). Germline CDR1 reads SGDLS; CDR2 reads YYNGEE. V lost 2 bases to trimming and J lost 5 bases, with 16 bases between them. The CDR3 spans 15 residues. The DNA for the CDR3 is TGTGCCAGCAGCGTTGGGGGGTCGGCCAGGGAGACCCAGTACTTC. This sequence encodes CASSVGGSARETQYF.

Only one count was recorded for this clone. The chain couples TRBV19 to TRBJ1-5, with TRBD1 matching over 7 bases. J lost 5 bases, V lost 5 bases, and 9 bases had no gene match. Germline CDR1 and CDR2: LNHDA and SQIVND (reference sequence). The length of the CDR3 is 15 residues. CDR3 nucleotides: TGTGCCAGTAGTCTCATGGGACAGCAGTATCAGCCCCAGCATTTT. This encodes CASSLMGQQYQPQHF.

The J gene is TRBJ1-2, the V gene TRBV12-5; 8 bases match TRBD1. CDR1 is LGHNT and CDR2 is FRNRAP in the germline V gene. The CDR3 runs 14 residues. V gave up 9 bases and J gave up 5 bases; unmatched junction bases: 11. The CDR3 DNA reads TGTGCTAGCGGGACAGGAGTCCTTATGTATGGCTACACCTTC. This encodes CASGTGVLMYGYTF.

This sequence joins TRBV19 and TRBJ1-1, with D perhaps matching TRBD1 (6 bases). Germline V CDR1 and CDR2: LNHDA, SQIVND (reference sequence). This CDR3 spans 12 amino acids. V was trimmed by 5 bases and J by 5 bases, leaving 9 bases between them. CDR3 coding DNA: TGTGCCAGTAGTCAGGGGTATACTGAAGCTTTCTTT. It codes for CASSQGYTEAFF. The full variable domain, rest sourced from reference TRBV19 and TRBJ1-1, is DGGITQSPKYLFRKEGQNVTLSCEQNLNHDAMYWYRQDPGQGLRLIYYSQIVNDFQKGDIAEGYSVSREKKESFPLTVTSAQKNPTAFYLCASSQGYTEAFFGQGTRLTVV.

Only one count was recorded for this clone. This sequence joins TRBV27 and TRBJ1-2; D is unclear. The CDR3 has 13 amino acids. CDR1 and CDR2 from the germline V gene are MNHEY and SMNVEV (reference sequence). The V and J ends lost 9 bases and 3 bases respectively, with 14 bases between them. The CDR3 protein is CASAAGRDYGYTF. The CDR3 DNA follows: TGTGCCAGTGCCGCGGGGAGGGACTATGGCTACACCTTC.

This chain links TRBV10-3 with TRBJ2-5; 11 bases line up with TRBD2. V was pared by 7 bases and J by 4 bases, with 17 bases of the junction left unmatched. The CDR3 spans 18 residues. CDR1 ENHRY and CDR2 SYGVKD come from the germline V gene. The CDR3 loop reads CAIKSRLAGSIELETQYF. The CDR3 DNA is TGTGCCATCAAGTCCCGACTAGCGGGGAGCATTGAGCTAGAGACCCAGTACTTC.

This rearrangement joins TRBV15 to TRBJ1-6; D unclear. The length of the CDR3 is 19 residues. The germline V gene encodes CDR1 LNHNV and CDR2 YYDKDF (reference sequence). V was trimmed by 1 base and J by 0 bases, leaving 16 bases between them. The CDR3 loop is CATSRALGRGSSYNSPLHF. The CDR3 DNA sequence: TGTGCCACCAGCAGAGCGCTAGGGCGAGGGAGCTCCTATAATTCACCCCTCCACTTT. The variable domain in full, completed from reference TRBV15 and TRBJ1-6, reads DAMVIQNPRYQVTQFGKPVTLSCSQTLNHNVMYWYQQKSSQAPKLLFHYYDKDFNNEADTPDNFQSRRPNTSFCFLDIRSPGLGDTAMYLCATSRALGRGSSYNSPLHFGNGTRLTVT.

In this sample, this clone turned up once. V gene TRBV14 combines with J gene TRBJ2-5; no reliable D call. Germline V CDR1 and CDR2: SGHDN, FVKESK. The CDR3 is made up of 14 amino acids. Trimming took off 1 base at V and 5 bases at J, with 11 bases between the two ends. The CDR3 loop reads CASSQGARSETQYF. The CDR3 region has the DNA TGTGCCAGCAGCCAAGGGGCGCGCTCCGAGACCCAGTACTTC.

This clone was observed a handful of times. The chain uses TRBV7-9 and TRBJ2-5; possibly TRBD1 for D (5 bases). This CDR3 comprises 15 residues. Trimming removed 3 bases from V and 2 bases from J, with 13 bases in between. Looked up from germline, CDR1 is SEHNR and CDR2 is FQNEAQ (reference sequence). The CDR3 loop reads CASSFAGHGQETQYF. CDR3 nucleotides: TGTGCCAGCAGCTTTGCAGGGCACGGGCAAGAGACCCAGTACTTC.

The V and J genes are TRBV11-2 and TRBJ1-5; weak D call: TRBD1 (6 bases). CDR1 is SGHAT and CDR2 is FQNNGV in the germline V gene. The CDR3 runs 14 residues. Trimming cost V 2 bases and J 1 base, with 6 bases left between them. Here the CDR3 reads CASSLRGSNQPQHF. The CDR3 nucleotides are TGTGCCAGCAGCTTAAGGGGGAGCAATCAGCCCCAGCATTTT.

The chain carries TRBV19 and TRBJ1-2; D remains unclear. The CDR3 sequence is 12 residues long. Germline V gives CDR1 LNHDA, CDR2 SQIVND (reference sequence). V shed 3 bases and J shed 4 bases, with 6 bases lying between them. The chain's CDR3 is CASSMSVYGYTF. The DNA of the CDR3 is TGTGCCAGTAGTATGAGTGTCTATGGCTACACCTTC.

The gene calls are TRBV7-9 and TRBJ1-4, with D perhaps TRBD1 (5 bases). CDR1 is SEHNR and CDR2 is FQNEAQ in the germline V gene (reference sequence). V was trimmed by 0 bases and J by 0 bases, leaving 8 bases between them. The CDR3 totals 16 residues. The CDR3 loop reads CASSLAVGPTNEKLFF. The CDR3 DNA follows: TGTGCCAGCAGCTTAGCCGTGGGGCCAACTAATGAAAAACTGTTTTTT. The whole variable domain, remainder taken from reference TRBV7-9 and TRBJ1-4, is DTGVSQNPRHKITKRGQNVTFRCDPISEHNRLYWYRQTLGQGPEFLTYFQNEAQLEKSRLLSDRFSAERPKGSFSTLEIQRTEQGDSAMYLCASSLAVGPTNEKLFFGSGTQLSVL.

The table lists this clone with a count of one. This chain links TRBV19 with TRBJ2-7; 7 bases match TRBD1. V shed 5 bases, J shed 0 bases, and the junction held 10 bases outside the gene matches. The V gene's germline CDR1 is LNHDA and CDR2 SQIVND (reference sequence). There are 16 residues in the CDR3. CDR3 nucleotide sequence: TGTGCCAGTAGTCCGAAGACAGGGAGCCTCTCCTACGAGCAGTACTTC. Amino acid sequence: CASSPKTGSLSYEQYF. The whole variable domain, filled in from reference TRBV19 and TRBJ2-7, reads DGGITQSPKYLFRKEGQNVTLSCEQNLNHDAMYWYRQDPGQGLRLIYYSQIVNDFQKGDIAEGYSVSREKKESFPLTVTSAQKNPTAFYLCASSPKTGSLSYEQYFGPGTRLTVT.